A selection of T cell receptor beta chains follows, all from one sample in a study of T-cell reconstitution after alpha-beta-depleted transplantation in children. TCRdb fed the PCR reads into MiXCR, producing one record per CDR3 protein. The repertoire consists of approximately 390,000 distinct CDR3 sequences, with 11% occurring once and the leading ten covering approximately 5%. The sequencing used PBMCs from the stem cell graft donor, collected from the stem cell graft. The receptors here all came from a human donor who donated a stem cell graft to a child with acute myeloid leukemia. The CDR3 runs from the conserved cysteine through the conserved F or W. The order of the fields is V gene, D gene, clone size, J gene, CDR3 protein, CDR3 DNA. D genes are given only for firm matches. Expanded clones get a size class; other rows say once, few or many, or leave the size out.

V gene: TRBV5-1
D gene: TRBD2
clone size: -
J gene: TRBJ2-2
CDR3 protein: CASSLGLAVVTGELFF
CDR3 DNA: TGCGCCAGCAGCTTGGGACTAGCGGTAGTCACCGGGGAGCTGTTTTTT

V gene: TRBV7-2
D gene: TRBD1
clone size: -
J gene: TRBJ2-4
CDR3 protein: CASSLDQPGQGGIQYF
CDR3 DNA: TGTGCCAGCAGCTTAGACCAACCAGGACAGGGTGGCATTCAGTACTTC

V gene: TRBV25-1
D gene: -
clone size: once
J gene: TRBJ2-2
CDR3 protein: CASGYDGVWDTGELFF
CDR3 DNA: TGTGCCAGCGGCTACGATGGGGTGTGGGACACCGGGGAGCTGTTTTTT

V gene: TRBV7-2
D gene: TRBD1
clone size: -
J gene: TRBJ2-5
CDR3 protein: CASSLYDRAQETQYF
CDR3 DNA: TGTGCCAGCAGCTTATATGACAGGGCCCAAGAGACCCAGTACTTC

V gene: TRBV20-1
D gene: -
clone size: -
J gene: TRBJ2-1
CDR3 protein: CSARDGGVSYNEQFF
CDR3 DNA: TGCAGTGCTAGAGATGGGGGAGTCTCCTACAATGAGCAGTTCTTC

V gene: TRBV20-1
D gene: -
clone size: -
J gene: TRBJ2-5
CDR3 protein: CSAFYGRFETQYF
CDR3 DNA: TGCAGTGCTTTCTACGGGAGATTCGAGACCCAGTACTTC

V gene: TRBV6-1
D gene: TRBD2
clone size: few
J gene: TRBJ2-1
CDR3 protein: CASSELKRGGSYNEQFF
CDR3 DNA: TGTGCCAGCAGTGAATTGAAGCGGGGGGGCTCCTACAATGAGCAGTTCTTC

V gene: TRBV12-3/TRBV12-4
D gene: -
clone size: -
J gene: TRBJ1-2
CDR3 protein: CASSPDTEANYGYTF
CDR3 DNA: TGTGCCAGCAGTCCAGACACCGAAGCTAACTATGGCTACACCTTC

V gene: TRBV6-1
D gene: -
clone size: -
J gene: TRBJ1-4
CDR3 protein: CASSLLTNEKLFF
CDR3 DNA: TGTGCCAGCAGTCTCCTAACTAATGAAAAACTGTTTTTT

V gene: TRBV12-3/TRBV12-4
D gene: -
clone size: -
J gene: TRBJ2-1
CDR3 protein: CASSPARGASGQFF
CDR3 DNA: TGTGCCAGCAGTCCCGCCCGGGGGGCCTCTGGGCAGTTCTTC

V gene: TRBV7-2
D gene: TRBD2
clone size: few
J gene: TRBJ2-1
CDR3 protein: CASSFWREGPNEQFF
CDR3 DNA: TGTGCCAGCAGCTTTTGGCGGGAGGGCCCCAATGAGCAGTTCTTC

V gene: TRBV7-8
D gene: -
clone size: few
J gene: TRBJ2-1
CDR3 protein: CASSFSRRLRNEQFF
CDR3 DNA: TGTGCCAGCAGTTTTAGCCGCAGGTTGAGGAATGAGCAGTTCTTC

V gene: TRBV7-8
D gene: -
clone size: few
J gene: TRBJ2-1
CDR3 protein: CASSPGSPTEQFF
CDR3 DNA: TGTGCCAGCAGCCCCGGGAGCCCCACAGAGCAGTTCTTC

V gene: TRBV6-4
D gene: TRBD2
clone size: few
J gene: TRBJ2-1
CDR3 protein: CASSFRLTSGMNEQFF
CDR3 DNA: TGTGCCAGCAGTTTTCGTCTCACTAGCGGGATGAATGAGCAGTTCTTC

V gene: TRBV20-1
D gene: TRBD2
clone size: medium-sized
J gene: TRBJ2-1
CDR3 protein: CSAQGLAGGPAYNEQFF
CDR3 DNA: TGCAGTGCTCAGGGACTAGCGGGGGGGCCGGCCTACAATGAGCAGTTCTTC

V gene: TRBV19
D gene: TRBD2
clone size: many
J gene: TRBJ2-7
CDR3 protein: CASRLAGAYEQYF
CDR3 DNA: TGTGCCAGTAGGCTAGCGGGAGCCTACGAGCAGTACTTC

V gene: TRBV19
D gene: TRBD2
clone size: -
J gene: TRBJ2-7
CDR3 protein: CASSISPGLAGIYEQYF
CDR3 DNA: TGTGCCAGTAGTATATCCCCCGGACTAGCGGGTATCTACGAGCAGTACTTC

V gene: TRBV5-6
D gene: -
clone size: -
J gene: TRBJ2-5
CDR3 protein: CASSLPSLQETHYF
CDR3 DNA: TGTGCCAGCAGCTTGCCCAGCTTACAAGAGACCCATTACTTC

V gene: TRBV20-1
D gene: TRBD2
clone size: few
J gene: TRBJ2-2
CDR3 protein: CSAVELAGVGTGELFF
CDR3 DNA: TGCAGTGCTGTTGAACTAGCGGGAGTAGGCACCGGGGAGCTGTTTTTT

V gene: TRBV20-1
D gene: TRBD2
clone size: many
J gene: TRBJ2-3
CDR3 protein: CSASGGDTQYF
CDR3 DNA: TGCAGTGCTAGCGGGGGGGATACGCAGTATTTT

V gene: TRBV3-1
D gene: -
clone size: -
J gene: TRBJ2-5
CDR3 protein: CASSPGEGTTEETQYF
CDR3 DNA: TGTGCCAGCAGCCCAGGCGAGGGGACGACGGAGGAGACCCAGTACTTC

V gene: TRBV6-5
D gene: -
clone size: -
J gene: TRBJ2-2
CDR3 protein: CASSYLSETDLTGELFF
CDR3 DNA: TGTGCCAGCAGTTACTTGTCCGAGACAGATTTAACCGGGGAGCTGTTTTTT